A selection of T cell receptor beta chains follows, all from one sample in a study of cytotoxic CD8 clonotypes in ibrutinib-treated CLL. Measured with immunoSEQ multiplex PCR; TCRdb has only the in-frame clones, and not every one. The sample has 270,000 or so clones, around 76% seen once; the top ten hold roughly 6%. Source: PBMCs, taken at disease progression, from a patient treated with ibrutinib. The source of these receptors is a human donor with chronic lymphocytic leukemia. Each CDR3 is given with its conserved first and last residue. A D gene is named only where the DNA matches it firmly. Where a row states a size, it is once, few, many or the class of an expanded clone; other rows omit it.

D gene: TRBD1; J gene: TRBJ2-7; CDR3 length: 17; V gene: TRBV4-1; clone size: NA; CDR3 DNA: TGCGCCAGCAGCCAAGAAAAACGACAGGGCTTGTCTGGGGAGCAGTACTTC; CDR3 protein: CASSQEKRQGLSGEQYF
D gene: TRBD2; J gene: TRBJ2-5; CDR3 length: 17; V gene: TRBV11-2; clone size: NA; CDR3 DNA: TGTGCCAGCAGCTTAGGATCGGTACTAGCGGGCCGGGAGACCCAGTACTTC; CDR3 protein: CASSLGSVLAGRETQYF
D gene: NA; J gene: TRBJ2-3; CDR3 length: 15; V gene: TRBV10-3; clone size: once; CDR3 DNA: TGTGCCATCAGTGAGTCGACTGGGGGGCCTAATACGCAGTATTTT; CDR3 protein: CAISESTGGPNTQYF
D gene: NA; J gene: TRBJ1-3; CDR3 length: 13; V gene: TRBV11-2; clone size: NA; CDR3 DNA: TGTGCCAGCAGGATCAGGGAAGGAAACACCATATATTTT; CDR3 protein: CASRIREGNTIYF
D gene: NA; J gene: TRBJ2-7; CDR3 length: 12; V gene: TRBV28; clone size: few; CDR3 DNA: TGTGCCAGCAGTTTCCCGAGCTACGAGCAGTACTTC; CDR3 protein: CASSFPSYEQYF
D gene: NA; J gene: TRBJ1-2; CDR3 length: 12; V gene: TRBV7-9; clone size: NA; CDR3 DNA: TGTGCCAGCGTGACCCCGACACGGGGCTACACCTTC; CDR3 protein: CASVTPTRGYTF
D gene: NA; J gene: TRBJ2-5; CDR3 length: 13; V gene: TRBV5-1; clone size: NA; CDR3 DNA: TGCGCCAGCAGCTTGGGGACAGAAGAGACCCAGTACTTC; CDR3 protein: CASSLGTEETQYF
D gene: TRBD2; J gene: TRBJ2-3; CDR3 length: 15; V gene: TRBV2; clone size: NA; CDR3 DNA: TGTGCCAGCAGTGTGACTAGCGGGAGCACAGATACGCAGTATTTT; CDR3 protein: CASSVTSGSTDTQYF
D gene: TRBD1; J gene: TRBJ1-1; CDR3 length: 13; V gene: TRBV7-8; clone size: NA; CDR3 DNA: TGTGCCAGCACTGACAGGGGAGGCACTGAAGCTTTCTTT; CDR3 protein: CASTDRGGTEAFF
D gene: TRBD1; J gene: TRBJ1-5; CDR3 length: 14; V gene: TRBV18; clone size: NA; CDR3 DNA: TGTGCCAGCTCAGGGTCGACAGGGCGGGAGCCCCAGCATTTT; CDR3 protein: CASSGSTGREPQHF
D gene: NA; J gene: TRBJ1-5; CDR3 length: 15; V gene: TRBV7-6; clone size: once; CDR3 DNA: TGTGCCAGCAGCTTAGAGGCAGGGACCAATCAGCCCCAGCATTTT; CDR3 protein: CASSLEAGTNQPQHF
D gene: NA; J gene: TRBJ2-1; CDR3 length: 15; V gene: TRBV27; clone size: few; CDR3 DNA: TGTGCCAGCAGTTTACAACTAGCAGGAGTAAATGAGCAGTTCTTC; CDR3 protein: CASSLQLAGVNEQFF
D gene: TRBD2; J gene: TRBJ2-3; CDR3 length: 15; V gene: TRBV5-1; clone size: NA; CDR3 DNA: TGCGCCAGCACCCGAGGGCGGGGGAGCACAGATACGCAGTATTTT; CDR3 protein: CASTRGRGSTDTQYF
D gene: TRBD1; J gene: TRBJ1-1; CDR3 length: 13; V gene: TRBV29-1; clone size: NA; CDR3 DNA: TGCAGCGTTGACAGACAGGGTTCCACTGAAGCTTTCTTT; CDR3 protein: CSVDRQGSTEAFF
D gene: TRBD2; J gene: TRBJ2-1; CDR3 length: 15; V gene: TRBV13; clone size: NA; CDR3 DNA: TGTGCCAGCAGCCTCACACTAGCGGGGGATGGTGAGCAGTTCTTC; CDR3 protein: CASSLTLAGDGEQFF